This T cell receptor beta chain was documented in a study of blood T cell repertoires in COVID-19. Overall study: Researchers got acute and convalescent COVID-19 samples from the United States, Italy and Spain. Sources were T cells, B-cell-depleted T cells, or PBMCs; the material itself was cDNA or gDNA.

In the original processing: Amplification from reference gene primers served as the basis for estimated nucleated cell counts. Method: immunoSEQ multiplex PCR; TCRdb's copy keeps in-frame clones and lacks some. V, J and clone size are those of that table, while D and trimming were read from the DNA. Of 250,000 to 300,000 clones listed, approximately 90% are singletons. The V end lost 6 bases, the J end lost 9 bases, and 17 bases lay between the germline ends. The CDR3 runs to 14 residues. Germline V CDR1 and CDR2: MDHEN, SYDVKM. This receptor was identified in a woman in her forties or fifties who had recovered from COVID-19. This chain uses TRBV28 with TRBJ1-4, with D tentatively TRBD1 (6 bases). The specimen was peripheral blood. DNA for the CDR3: TGTGCCAGCAGCCAAACAGGGCAAGGGCAAAAACTGTTTTTT. Amino acid sequence: CASSQTGQGQKLFF.